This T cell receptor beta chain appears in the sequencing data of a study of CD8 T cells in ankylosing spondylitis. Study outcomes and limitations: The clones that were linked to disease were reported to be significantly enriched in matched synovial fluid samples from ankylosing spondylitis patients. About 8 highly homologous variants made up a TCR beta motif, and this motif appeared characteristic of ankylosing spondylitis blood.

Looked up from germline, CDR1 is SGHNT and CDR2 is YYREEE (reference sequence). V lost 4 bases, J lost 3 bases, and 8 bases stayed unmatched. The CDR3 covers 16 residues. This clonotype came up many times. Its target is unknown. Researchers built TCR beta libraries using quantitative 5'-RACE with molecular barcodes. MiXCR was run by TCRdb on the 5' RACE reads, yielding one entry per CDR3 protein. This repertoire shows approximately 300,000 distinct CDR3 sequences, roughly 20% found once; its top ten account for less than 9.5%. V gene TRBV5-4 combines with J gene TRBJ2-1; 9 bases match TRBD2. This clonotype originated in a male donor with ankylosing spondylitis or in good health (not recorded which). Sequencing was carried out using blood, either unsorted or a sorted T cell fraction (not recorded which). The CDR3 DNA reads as TGTGCCAGCAGCCCCGCCGCGACTAGCGGCTACAATGAGCAGTTCTTC. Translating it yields CASSPAATSGYNEQFF.